Following are 4 T cell receptor beta chains from one sample sequenced in a study of blood T cells in healthy people across ages. Using a J-beta primer mix together with a sample-barcoded 5' primer, a second PCR was run for roughly 6 to 12 cycles. TCRdb reprocessed the 5' RACE reads with MiXCR, giving one entry per CDR3 protein. This sample has roughly 1.5 million distinct CDR3 sequences, with 35% to 45% found just once. The sample taken for sequencing was blood. Receptors were obtained from a woman between 18 and 29 years old in good health.

This chain joins TRBV6-5 and TRBJ2-7; TRBD2 matches at 7 bases. From germline, CDR1 is MNHEY and CDR2 SVGAGI. This CDR3 contains 15 residues. J lost 3 bases, V lost 5 bases, and 10 bases had no gene match. In DNA form, the CDR3 reads TGTGCCAGCAGTGCAACCGGGACTACTGTCTACGAGCAGTACTTC. This encodes CASSATGTTVYEQYF.

The sample holds many counts of this clonotype. The chain has TRBV27 and TRBJ2-1, with 8 bases matching TRBD1. This CDR3 has 13 amino acids. V shed 6 bases and J 6 bases; nucleotides not matched to a gene: 4. Looked up from germline, CDR1 is MNHEY and CDR2 is SMNVEV (reference sequence). CDR3 in amino acids: CASSLTGGNEQFF. The CDR3 DNA is TGTGCCAGCAGCTTAACAGGGGGCAATGAGCAGTTCTTC.

CDR3 protein: CASSEEGGTGYSPLHF. CDR3 in DNA: TGTGCCAGCAGTGAAGAAGGCGGGACAGGATATTCACCCCTCCACTTT. The V call is TRBV6-1, the J call TRBJ1-6, with TRBD1 matching 8 bases. V was clipped by 1 base and J by 8 bases; unmatched bases: 7. The CDR3 sequence is 16 residues long. From germline, CDR1 is MNHNS and CDR2 SASEGT.

This chain joins TRBV12-3 or TRBV12-4 and TRBJ2-3, with D uncertain. The CDR3 has 16 residues. The V end was cut by 6 bases, the J end by 2 bases, with 18 bases between. This CDR3 is CASSLKIRALTDTQYF. CDR3 DNA: TGTGCCAGCAGCCTGAAGATTAGGGCCCTCACAGATACGCAGTATTTT.